The 15 T cell receptor beta chains below were found in one sample sequenced in a study of blood T cell repertoires in COVID-19. Repertoires were generated with immunoSEQ multiplex PCR, while TCRdb's copy carries only in-frame clones and drops some. In the table there are around 170,000 clones, roughly four fifths of which are singletons. Sequenced: peripheral blood. These receptors were collected from a man younger than 45 with active or convalescent COVID-19.

The chain has TRBV10-1 and TRBJ2-3, with TRBD1 matching 7 bases. Germline lookup yields CDR1 WNHNN and CDR2 SYGVQD (reference sequence). The CDR3 totals 14 residues. Germline trimming cut 5 bases from V and 2 bases from J; bases unmatched to any gene: 4. CDR3: CASSTGAFTDTQYF. CDR3 in DNA: TGCGCCAGCAGTACAGGGGCCTTCACAGATACGCAGTATTTT.

This chain joins TRBV20-1 and TRBJ1-1; 9 positions agree with TRBD1. Germline lookup yields CDR1 DFQATT and CDR2 SNEGSKA (reference sequence). This CDR3 has 15 residues. V lost 3 bases to trimming and J lost 8 bases; unmatched junction nucleotides: 13. CDR3 bases: TGCAGTGCTAGTGAGACTTCTGGGACAGGGTCCGAAGCTTTCTTT. It specifies CSASETSGTGSEAFF.

V and J are TRBV7-8 and TRBJ2-7; D remains unclear. V was clipped by 0 bases and J by 2 bases, with 14 bases between them. Germline loops: CDR1 SGHVS, CDR2 FQNEAQ. The CDR3 covers 16 residues. CDR3 coding DNA: TGTGCCAGCAGCTTAGCAAAGAGGCTGCCCCCCTACGAGCAGTACGTC. Its translation is CASSLAKRLPPYEQYV.

This sequence joins TRBV27 and TRBJ1-5; D is undetermined. There are 17 residues in the CDR3. Per the germline V gene, CDR1 is MNHEY and CDR2 is SMNVEV (reference sequence). V lost 0 bases, J lost 0 bases, and 12 bases lay in between. This CDR3 is CASSLSGRPYSNQPQHF. In DNA form, the CDR3 reads TGTGCCAGCAGTTTATCGGGCAGGCCTTATAGCAATCAGCCCCAGCATTTT.

The chain has TRBV28 and TRBJ1-4, with a weak D call TRBD1 (6 bases). The CDR3 totals 16 residues. Germline V CDR1 and CDR2: MDHEN, SYDVKM. Between the trimmed V and J ends, which lost 6 bases and 7 bases, there was a span of 21 bases. CDR3 amino acids: CASSLANRAGGEKLFF. Written as DNA, the CDR3 is TGTGCCAGCAGCCTCGCGAACAGGGCCGGTGGTGAAAAACTGTTTTTT.

The chain employs TRBV5-1 and TRBJ1-1; D might be TRBD1 (6 bases). The CDR3 is made up of 14 amino acids. CDR1 is SGHRS and CDR2 is YFSETQ in the germline V gene. The V end was cut by 4 bases, the J end by 8 bases, with 18 bases between. Here the CDR3 DNA reads TGCGCCAGCAGCGGAATTGGACAGTCCCCCGAAGCTTTCTTT. This sequence encodes CASSGIGQSPEAFF.

The rearrangement uses TRBV2 and TRBJ1-5; 11 bases fit TRBD1. After removal of 8 bases from V and 7 bases from J, the junction contained 10 bases not matched to a gene. From germline, CDR1 is SNHLY and CDR2 FYNNEI. CDR3 size: 15 residues. The CDR3 here is CASDPGQGENQPQHF. CDR3 DNA sequence: TGTGCCAGCGACCCGGGACAGGGGGAAAACCAGCCCCAGCATTTT. The whole variable domain, remainder taken from reference TRBV2 and TRBJ1-5, is EPEVTQTPSHQVTQMGQEVILRCVPISNHLYFYWYRQILGQKVEFLVSFYNNEISEKSEIFDDQFSVERPDGSNFTLKIRSTKLEDSAMYFCASDPGQGENQPQHFGDGTRLSIL.

The rearrangement joins TRBV18 to TRBJ2-2; TRBD1 aligns across 8 bases. This CDR3 is 15 amino acids long. Germline lookup yields CDR1 KGHSH and CDR2 LQKENI. Unmatched junction bases numbered 7, after V lost 3 bases and J lost 7 bases. The chain's CDR3 is CASSPGTGVGGELFF. CDR3 DNA: TGTGCCAGCTCACCCGGGACAGGTGTTGGCGGGGAGCTGTTTTTT.

The chain joins TRBV11-2 to TRBJ2-1; TRBD2 might be the D (6 bases). V lost 5 bases and J 4 bases, leaving 15 bases between the germline ends. The germline V gene encodes CDR1 SGHAT and CDR2 FQNNGV. This CDR3 has 15 residues. CDR3 residues: CASSGYGEEYNEQFF. DNA for the CDR3: TGTGCCAGCAGCGGGTACGGGGAGGAATACAATGAGCAGTTCTTC.

This chain links TRBV2 with TRBJ1-1, with 9 bases identical to TRBD1. There are 14 residues in the CDR3. V dropped 6 bases and J dropped 2; count of bases not matched to a gene: 4. Germline V gene lookup returns CDR1 SNHLY and CDR2 FYNNEI. CDR3 bases: TGTGCCAGCAGCGCCACAGGGGGCAACACTGAAGCTTTCTTT. Translated, it gives CASSATGGNTEAFF.

For this clone: The sample has other DNA sequences that encode this CDR3 too. The chain uses TRBV27 and TRBJ1-2; TRBD1 matches 9 bases. Per the germline V gene, CDR1 is MNHEY and CDR2 is SMNVEV (reference sequence). V lost 6 bases and J lost 4; bases outside the gene matches: 3. The length of the CDR3 is 13 residues. CDR3 sequence reads: CASRTGGGYGYTF. As DNA, the CDR3 is TGTGCCAGCAGGACAGGGGGGGGCTATGGCTACACCTTC.

This sequence joins TRBV7-8 and TRBJ2-7, with D possibly being TRBD2 (5 bases). This CDR3 spans 15 amino acids. V gave up 0 bases and J gave up 2 bases, with 11 bases separating them. CDR1 SGHVS and CDR2 FQNEAQ come from the germline V gene. This chain's CDR3 is CASSLATDYPYEQYF. The CDR3 DNA is TGTGCCAGCAGCTTAGCCACAGACTATCCCTACGAGCAGTACTTC.

This clone was seen just once. This rearrangement joins TRBV9 to TRBJ2-4, with 8 bases identical to TRBD1. In germline, CDR1 is SGDLS, CDR2 YYNGEE. There are 15 residues in the CDR3. The J segment lost 7 bases and the V segment lost 0 bases, leaving 6 bases of the junction unmatched. CDR3: CASSVGPGGWNIQYF. The CDR3 nucleotides are TGTGCCAGCAGCGTAGGGCCAGGGGGCTGGAACATTCAGTACTTC. Based on the CDR3 plus reference TRBV9 and TRBJ2-4, the full variable domain is DSGVTQTPKHLITATGQRVTLRCSPRSGDLSVYWYQQSLDQGLQFLIQYYNGEERAKGNILERFSAQQFPDLHSELNLSSLELGDSALYFCASSVGPGGWNIQYFGAGTRLSVL.

This chain connects TRBV5-4 to TRBJ2-3; no clear D gene. The ends were cut back, 3 bases at V and 1 base at J, with 12 bases in the middle. This CDR3 contains 15 residues. Germline lookup yields CDR1 SGHNT and CDR2 YYREEE (reference sequence). The CDR3 DNA follows: TGTGCCAGCAGCTCATCCGGCGGCGGCACAGATACGCAGTATTTT. Its protein is CASSSSGGGTDTQYF.

The J gene is TRBJ1-2, the V gene TRBV30; 10 nucleotides align to TRBD1. The V gene's germline CDR1 is GTSNPN and CDR2 SVGIG (reference sequence). The CDR3 has 14 amino acids. V was clipped by 3 bases and J by 4 bases; unmatched bases: 5. DNA of the CDR3: TGTGCCTGGAGCGAGGGACAGGGGTTCTATGGCTACACCTTC. It is translated as CAWSEGQGFYGYTF.